What follows describes a single TCR beta chain. The antigen is not known. In germline, CDR1 is MDHEN, CDR2 SYDVKM. V lost 3 bases, J lost 1 base, and 3 bases lay in between. The CDR3 length is 12 residues. Using immunoSEQ multiplex PCR, the repertoire was profiled, and TCRdb retains in-frame clones only, with some absent. The sample carries 2,000 or so clones, about 74% recorded once. Lamina propria lymphocytes from surgical specimens were isolated on a density gradient before sorting. These data are taken from a study of T cell repertoires in ileal Crohn's disease. Study-level background: Postoperative therapy was given to about half: 10 to 12 thiopurines, some 18 anti-TNF agents. Study-wide points: Every patient over 26.8% clonality showed endoscopic recurrence. Clonal expansions were more frequent in active smokers than non-smokers at surgery. Sorted CD8 T cells held more high-frequency clones than CD4.

Sequencing was performed on CD8+ T cells from ileum. The sequence was collected from an adult with Crohn's disease. Some clones in this sample may be carry-over from other donors' samples. The J gene is TRBJ1-1, the V gene TRBV28, with D unresolved. The CDR3 nucleotides are TGTGCCAGCAGTTTCCGGAACACTGAAGCTTTCTTT. Translated: CASSFRNTEAFF.